This section outlines one T cell receptor beta chain sequence together with its context. Its antigen is unidentified. CDR1 SNHLY and CDR2 FYNNEI come from the germline V gene. V gave up 0 bases and J gave up 5 bases, with 7 bases separating them. The CDR3 is 13 amino acids. The sample belongs to a study of human T cells and chemical hapten exposure. Study-wide background: There were per-sample TCR yield variations, arising mainly from small pooled library volume differences. Whole-study results and caveats: TCRs at high frequency, those above 1 in 1000, did not change with DPC sensitization.

The time point was: healthy volunteer bleed at 6 weeks. Blood, whole and unfractionated, served as the source for total RNA extraction. Individual cDNA molecules received unique molecular identifiers in the library. Authors' data handling: Sample-level TCR yields exhibited a median of around 100,000, with a range of about 20,000 to 690,600. TCRdb independently ran MiXCR on the RACE reads; one entry per CDR3 protein. The authors' filters were not applied to this entry. The sample consists of some 31,000 distinct CDR3 sequences, 4.5% to 5.5% of them appearing once. The receptor was derived from a human donor in good health. Some clones in this sample may be carry-over from other donors' samples. This rearrangement joins TRBV2 to TRBJ2-5, with D unclear. Material: whole blood. The CDR3 DNA is TGTGCCAGCAGTGAAGCTCTGTCCGAGACCCAGTACTTC. This codes for CASSEALSETQYF.